This TCR beta chain was identified during a study of T-cell memory formation after mild COVID-19. Germline CDR1 reads LNHDA; CDR2 reads SQIVND (reference sequence). The CDR3 spans 14 residues. Trimming removed 6 bases from V and 5 bases from J, with 16 bases in between. TCRdb redid the calling of the 5' RACE reads with MiXCR, one entry per CDR3 protein. Of roughly 240,000 distinct CDR3 sequences in the sample, 15% were seen once. The chain links TRBV19 to TRBJ1-1; D remains unclear. The sequenced sample was PBMCs or a T cell subset sorted from them (not recorded which). The TCR was taken from an adult woman who had mild COVID-19 (a few samples of this study predate the infection). Cell type and time point are not known. The CDR3 loop is CASRPGSLRTEAFF. The CDR3 nucleotides read TGTGCCAGTAGACCCGGGAGCTTGAGGACTGAAGCTTTCTTT.